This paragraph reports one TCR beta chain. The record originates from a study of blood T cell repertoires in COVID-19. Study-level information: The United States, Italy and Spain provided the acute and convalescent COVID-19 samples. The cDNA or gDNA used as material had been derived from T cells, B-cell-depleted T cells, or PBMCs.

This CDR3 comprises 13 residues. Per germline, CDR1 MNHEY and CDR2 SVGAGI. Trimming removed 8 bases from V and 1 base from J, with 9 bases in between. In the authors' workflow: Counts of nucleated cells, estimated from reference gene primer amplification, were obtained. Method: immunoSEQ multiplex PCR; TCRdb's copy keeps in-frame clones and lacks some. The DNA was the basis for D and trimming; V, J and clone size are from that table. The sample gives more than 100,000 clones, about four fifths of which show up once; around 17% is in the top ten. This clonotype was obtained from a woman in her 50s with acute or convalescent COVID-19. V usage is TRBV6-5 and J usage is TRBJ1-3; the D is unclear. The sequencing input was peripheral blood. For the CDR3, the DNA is TGTGCCAGCTCGGTAGCTTCTGGAAACACCATATATTTT. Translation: CASSVASGNTIYF.